A selection of T cell receptor beta chains follows, all from one sample in a study of blood T cell repertoires in COVID-19. The protocol was immunoSEQ multiplex PCR, while the TCRdb copy is restricted to in-frame clones and leaves out a portion. The sample carries about 250,000 clones, roughly 87% recorded once. Specimen: peripheral blood. The receptors were gathered from a man aged 18 to 35 with active or convalescent COVID-19. Each CDR3 is given with its conserved first and last residue. Each record gives: J gene, clone size, D gene, V gene, CDR3 protein, CDR3 DNA. D genes are given only for firm matches. Size values are once, few and many counts, or a class for expanded clones, and some rows have none.

TRBJ2-1,.,TRBD2,TRBV19,CASHSGRASGEQFF,TGTGCCAGTCATAGCGGGAGGGCCTCGGGTGAGCAGTTCTTC
TRBJ2-3,.,.,TRBV18,CASSPPRPDTQYF,TGTGCCAGCTCACCACCGAGGCCAGATACGCAGTATTTT
TRBJ2-1,.,TRBD2,TRBV5-8,CASIPGLNSYNEQFF,TGTGCCAGCATTCCGGGACTAAATTCCTACAATGAGCAGTTCTTC
TRBJ1-2,.,.,TRBV7-2,CASSLYSLAMTF,TGTGCCAGCAGCTTGTACAGCTTGGCTATGACCTTC
TRBJ2-1,.,TRBD2,TRBV7-2,CASSFLTSGGSYNEQFF,TGTGCCAGCAGCTTCCTGACTAGCGGGGGTTCCTACAATGAGCAGTTCTTC
TRBJ1-1,.,.,TRBV12-3/TRBV12-4,CASSFSAPEAFF,TGTGCCAGCAGTTTTAGTGCACCTGAAGCTTTCTTT
TRBJ2-1,few,.,TRBV5-5,CASSSGLSSYNEQFF,TGTGCCAGCAGCTCCGGACTCAGCTCCTACAATGAGCAGTTCTTC
TRBJ2-5,.,TRBD2,TRBV4-2,CASSPRGTSGSSVETQYF,TGTGCCAGCAGCCCCCGGGGGACTAGCGGGAGCAGTGTGGAGACCCAGTACTTC
TRBJ1-3,.,TRBD1,TRBV7-2,CASSLGTGGGNTIYF,TGTGCCAGCAGCTTAGGGACAGGGGGAGGTAACACCATATATTTT
TRBJ2-1,.,TRBD2,TRBV7-2,CASSLALLASRSYNEQFF,TGTGCCAGCAGCTTAGCCCTACTAGCGTCTCGCTCCTACAATGAGCAGTTCTTC
TRBJ1-6,.,TRBD1,TRBV18,CASSPQPGQGNSPLHF,TGTGCCAGCTCACCTCAGCCGGGACAGGGGAATTCACCCCTCCACTTT
TRBJ2-5,.,TRBD2,TRBV7-2,CASSLAARTSGHPRGTQYF,TGTGCCAGCAGCTTAGCCGCTCGGACTAGCGGGCATCCAAGAGGGACCCAGTACTTC
TRBJ2-3,.,TRBD2,TRBV6-4,CASARAGGDTDTQYF,TGTGCCAGCGCTCGAGCGGGAGGCGACACAGATACGCAGTATTTT
TRBJ1-2,once,TRBD1,TRBV10-3,CAISEGGHYGYTF,TGTGCCATCAGTGAAGGGGGCCACTATGGCTACACCTTC
TRBJ2-5,once,TRBD1,TRBV5-1,CASSLVGQGRETQYF,TGCGCCAGCAGCTTGGTGGGACAGGGTCGAGAGACCCAGTACTTC
TRBJ1-1,once,.,TRBV7-2,CASSSPTGSSAFF,TGTGCCAGCAGCTCGCCGACAGGATCTTCAGCTTTCTTT
TRBJ2-3,.,TRBD2,TRBV2,CASSRLAATDTQYF,TGTGCCAGCAGTCGACTAGCGGCCACAGATACGCAGTATTTT
TRBJ2-5,.,TRBD2,TRBV9,CASSVEAGVGETQYF,TGTGCCAGCAGCGTAGAAGCGGGAGTAGGGGAGACCCAGTACTTC
TRBJ2-1,.,TRBD2,TRBV6-5,CASSYSTSGNEQFF,TGTGCCAGCAGTTACTCGACTAGCGGGAATGAGCAGTTCTTC
TRBJ1-1,.,.,TRBV10-3,CAIDSKGDRSYTEAFF,TGTGCCATCGATTCTAAGGGAGACAGGTCCTACACTGAAGCTTTCTTT
TRBJ1-2,.,.,TRBV10-3,CAISGQHYGYTF,TGTGCCATCAGCGGACAGCACTATGGCTACACCTTC
TRBJ2-3,once,.,TRBV3-1/TRBV3-2,CASSQEGGNTDTQYF,TGTGCCAGCAGCCAAGAAGGCGGGAATACAGATACGCAGTATTTT
TRBJ1-5,.,TRBD1,TRBV7-9,CASSLGQPHSNQPQHF,TGTGCCAGCAGCCTGGGACAGCCGCATAGCAATCAGCCCCAGCATTTT
TRBJ2-5,.,.,TRBV5-1,CASSFDAGQETQYF,TGCGCCAGCAGCTTTGATGCGGGCCAAGAGACCCAGTACTTC
TRBJ1-3,.,.,TRBV30,CAWSARGAQGNTIYF,TGTGCCTGGAGCGCCCGGGGGGCTCAGGGAAACACCATATATTTT
TRBJ1-2,.,.,TRBV3-1/TRBV3-2,CASRPGTEYGYTF,TGTGCCAGCAGACCGGGGACTGAATATGGCTACACCTTC
TRBJ1-1,.,.,TRBV7-6,CASSLLPRDTEAFF,TGTGCCAGCAGTCTCCTTCCACGGGACACTGAAGCTTTCTTT
TRBJ1-5,.,.,TRBV19,CASSVTVPQPQHF,TGTGCCAGTAGTGTGACAGTTCCTCAGCCCCAGCATTTT
TRBJ2-7,.,TRBD2,TRBV11-2,CASSLEGLAGGAPYEQYF,TGTGCCAGCAGCTTAGAGGGACTAGCGGGAGGGGCCCCCTACGAGCAGTACTTC
TRBJ1-4,.,.,TRBV25-1,CASSEPGGVGEKLFF,TGTGCCAGCAGTGAACCTGGAGGGGTAGGCGAAAAACTGTTTTTT
TRBJ2-1,once,TRBD2,TRBV19,CASKRLAGVDEQFF,TGTGCCAGTAAACGACTAGCGGGAGTCGATGAGCAGTTCTTC
TRBJ2-1,.,.,TRBV5-8,CASSLGAHSSYNEQFF,TGTGCCAGCAGCTTGGGCGCCCATAGCTCCTACAATGAGCAGTTCTTC
TRBJ2-1,.,.,TRBV6-5,CASSYSRDEQFF,TGTGCCAGCAGTTACTCTCGGGATGAGCAGTTCTTC
TRBJ2-3,.,.,TRBV19,CASSAYRVSDTQYF,TGTGCCAGTAGTGCATACAGGGTTTCGGATACGCAGTATTTT
TRBJ2-2,few,.,TRBV28,CASAGLLNTGELFF,TGTGCCAGCGCGGGACTTTTGAACACCGGGGAGCTGTTTTTT
TRBJ1-2,.,.,TRBV7-9,CASSLGIGREGYTF,TGTGCCAGCAGCTTAGGAATCGGACGGGAGGGCTACACCTTC
TRBJ1-1,.,.,TRBV5-1,CASADTQGTEAFF,TGCGCCAGCGCCGACACCCAGGGCACTGAAGCTTTCTTT
TRBJ2-6,.,TRBD1,TRBV2,CASSEGGQLLSGANVLTF,TGTGCCAGCAGTGAAGGGGGACAGCTTCTCTCTGGGGCCAACGTCCTGACTTTC
TRBJ2-3,.,TRBD2,TRBV24-1,CATSANRLAGSTDTQYF,TGTGCCACCAGTGCTAATCGACTAGCGGGTAGCACAGATACGCAGTATTTT
TRBJ2-1,.,TRBD2,TRBV15,CATSGTSGGTSYNEQFF,TGTGCCACCAGCGGGACTAGCGGGGGGACTTCCTACAATGAGCAGTTCTTC
TRBJ2-7,.,TRBD2,TRBV19,CASSIGLAGAYEQYF,TGTGCCAGTAGTATCGGTCTAGCGGGAGCCTACGAGCAGTACTTC
TRBJ1-5,.,.,TRBV4-3,CASSQEGGNQPQHF,TGCGCCAGCAGCCAAGAAGGGGGCAATCAGCCCCAGCATTTT